The 27 T cell receptor beta chains presented below share a single source sample, sequenced in a study of OX40 agonist ivuxolimab in advanced cancers. Clones were sequenced by immunoSEQ multiplex PCR, and TCRdb holds only the in-frame ones, with some missing. The table has 90,000 or so clones, 89% seen once. The source material was CD4+ or CD8+ T cells sorted from blood, sampled in a trial of the OX40 agonist ivuxolimab. These TCRs come from an adult with an advanced solid tumor such as melanoma, head and neck, liver or kidney cancer.

The rearrangement links TRBV11-2 to TRBJ2-7; TRBD1 matches 8 bases. The junction had 7 bases not matched to a gene; V was cut back by 2 bases and J by 4 bases. In germline, CDR1 is SGHAT, CDR2 FQNNGV. The CDR3 runs 15 residues. The CDR3, as DNA: TGTGCCAGCAGCTTAATGAGACAGGGGCAATACGAGCAGTACTTC. It is translated as CASSLMRQGQYEQYF.

The chain is built from TRBV2 and TRBJ2-7; D is ambiguous. The CDR3 runs to 12 residues. V was pared by 7 bases and J by 3 bases, with 10 bases between. Germline CDR1 is SNHLY and CDR2 is FYNNEI. The CDR3 region is CASNRLHYEQYF. DNA of the CDR3: TGTGCCAGCAATAGACTCCACTACGAGCAGTACTTC.

The rearrangement links TRBV7-3 to TRBJ1-1; 10 bases fit TRBD1. The germline CDR1 and CDR2 sequences are SGHTA and FQGTGA. V was clipped by 4 bases and J by 5 bases; unmatched bases: 7. CDR3 size: 15 residues. CDR3 bases: TGTGCCAGCAGCTCCGACAGGGGGCTACGGACTGAAGCTTTCTTT. It is translated as CASSSDRGLRTEAFF.

With respect to this clone: The same CDR3 is also encoded by other DNA sequences in this sample. This chain joins TRBV14 and TRBJ2-7; D gene ambiguous. V lost 4 bases and J lost 0, with 1 base in between. This CDR3 is built from 11 residues. From germline, CDR1 is SGHDN and CDR2 FVKESK. CDR3 region: CASSRSYEQYF. In DNA, the CDR3 is TGTGCCAGCAGCCGCTCCTACGAGCAGTACTTC.

The chain uses TRBV28 and TRBJ2-7; no definite D call. This CDR3 has 13 amino acids. The V gene's germline CDR1 is MDHEN and CDR2 SYDVKM. V lost 2 bases, J lost 3 bases, and 8 bases lay in between. CDR3: CASSLPSGYEQYF. The CDR3 DNA is TGTGCCAGCAGTTTACCGTCAGGCTACGAGCAGTACTTC.

This rearrangement joins TRBV7-3 to TRBJ2-3; the D gene could be TRBD1 or TRBD2 (5 bases each). There are 15 residues in the CDR3. CDR1 is SGHTA and CDR2 is FQGTGA in the germline V gene. V gave up 1 base and J gave up 4 bases, with 12 bases separating them. CDR3 DNA sequence: TGTGCCAGCAGCTTAAAAGTGGGACCCGCAGATACGCAGTATTTT. Translating gives CASSLKVGPADTQYF.

The chain joins TRBV7-8 to TRBJ1-1, with D unclear. The CDR3 runs 14 residues. Trimming removed 0 bases at V and 4 bases at J, with 9 bases between. Germline V gives CDR1 SGHVS, CDR2 FQNEAQ. The CDR3 region is CASSLAQISTEAFF. CDR3 DNA sequence: TGTGCCAGCAGCTTAGCGCAAATAAGCACTGAAGCTTTCTTT.

The genes are TRBV6-1 and TRBJ1-1; D not resolved. Per the germline V gene, CDR1 is MNHNS and CDR2 is SASEGT. The CDR3 contains 13 residues. V lost 2 bases and J lost 13, with 17 bases in between. CDR3 amino acids: CASSETGTVDDFF. CDR3 DNA sequence: TGTGCCAGCAGTGAAACGGGAACAGTGGACGATTTCTTT.

In this sample, this clone turned up a few times. This chain links TRBV7-6 with TRBJ2-1, with 7 bases fitting TRBD1. The CDR3 consists of 18 residues. CDR1 is SGHVS and CDR2 is FNYEAQ in the germline V gene. The ends lost 2 bases at V and 7 bases at J; junction bases unmatched: 17. CDR3 sequence (DNA): TGTGCCAGCAGCTTAACGAGGATTCGAGGGGGCGTAGGAAATGAGCAGTTCTTC. This gives the protein CASSLTRIRGGVGNEQFF. Variable domain in full (rest from reference TRBV7-6 and TRBJ2-1): GAGVSQSPRYKVTKRGQDVALRCDPISGHVSLYWYRQALGQGPEFLTYFNYEAQQDKSGLPNDRFSAERPEGSISTLTIQRTEQRDSAMYRCASSLTRIRGGVGNEQFFGPGTRLTVL.

This chain links TRBV7-9 with TRBJ1-5; tentatively, D is TRBD1 (5 bases). V lost 4 bases to trimming and J lost 0 bases, with 13 bases between them. There are 16 residues in the CDR3. CDR1 SEHNR and CDR2 FQNEAQ come from the germline V gene (reference sequence). The CDR3 region is CASSWWDGYSNQPQHF. For the CDR3, the DNA is TGTGCCAGCAGCTGGTGGGACGGGTATAGCAATCAGCCCCAGCATTTT.

This rearrangement joins TRBV9 to TRBJ1-2; 8 nucleotides match TRBD1. CDR1 is SGDLS, CDR2 YYNGEE, per germline. The length of the CDR3 is 14 residues. With V trimmed by 0 bases and J by 7 bases, 5 bases remained unmatched. The CDR3 here is CASSVASGGVGYTF. CDR3 sequence (DNA): TGTGCCAGCAGCGTAGCTTCAGGGGGCGTTGGCTACACCTTC.

The chain uses TRBV6-1 and TRBJ1-2; D gene uncertain. Germline lookup yields CDR1 MNHNS and CDR2 SASEGT. Trimming took off 5 bases at V and 6 bases at J, with 10 bases between the two ends. The CDR3 runs 12 residues. In DNA form, the CDR3 reads TGTGCCAGCAGTAGGGCCGGGGATGGCTACACCTTC. Encoded protein: CASSRAGDGYTF.

The chain is built from TRBV5-1 and TRBJ1-3; D is undetermined. This CDR3 has 14 amino acids. Germline lookup yields CDR1 SGHRS and CDR2 YFSETQ. V dropped 0 bases and J dropped 3 bases, with 7 bases sitting between them. CDR3 loop: CASSLETGGNTIYF. For the CDR3, the DNA is TGCGCCAGCAGCTTGGAAACGGGTGGAAACACCATATATTTT.

This chain uses TRBV27 with TRBJ1-5; unclear D gene. Germline CDR1 is MNHEY and CDR2 is SMNVEV (reference sequence). V lost 2 bases to trimming and J lost 0 bases, with 8 bases between them. The CDR3 loop spans 15 amino acids. The chain's CDR3 is CASSLAGHSNQPQHF. CDR3 in DNA: TGTGCCAGCAGTTTAGCAGGCCATAGCAATCAGCCCCAGCATTTT.

V usage is TRBV9 and J usage is TRBJ2-7, with 7 bases that match TRBD1. The CDR3 is 15 amino acids. V dropped 3 bases and J dropped 2; count of bases not matched to a gene: 8. The V gene's germline CDR1 is SGDLS and CDR2 YYNGEE. The CDR3 here is CASSAGTELPYEQYF. CDR3 sequence (DNA): TGTGCCAGCAGCGCTGGGACAGAACTACCCTACGAGCAGTACTTC.

CDR3 residues: CASSQLVNTGELFF. CDR3 nucleotides: TGTGCCAGCAGCCAACTGGTGAACACCGGGGAGCTGTTTTTT. V is TRBV9 and J is TRBJ2-2, with unresolved D. V dropped 4 bases and J dropped 1 base, with 8 bases sitting between them. CDR1 and CDR2 from the germline V gene are SGDLS and YYNGEE. The CDR3 sequence is 14 residues long.

The V gene is TRBV29-1, the J gene TRBJ1-5; possibly TRBD1 for D (5 bases). The CDR3 has 18 residues. Trimming cost V 0 bases and J 7 bases, with 25 bases left between them. The V gene's germline CDR1 is SQVTM and CDR2 ANQGSEA. CDR3 bases: TGCAGCGTTGAAGAGCGTAGTGGACATATGATGAATTTACAGCCCCAGCATTTT. This sequence encodes CSVEERSGHMMNLQPQHF.

CDR3 DNA sequence: TGTGCCAGCAGCCCGTGGGACACTCAAGAGACCCAGTACTTC. This encodes CASSPWDTQETQYF. This chain joins TRBV7-9 and TRBJ2-5; perhaps TRBD1 as D (6 bases). Trimming pared 5 bases from V and 2 bases from J, leaving 12 bases between. The CDR3 runs 14 residues. CDR1 is SEHNR, CDR2 FQNEAQ, per germline (reference sequence).

The chain recombines TRBV6-6 with TRBJ2-6; no firm D call. Trimming pared 0 bases from V and 6 bases from J, leaving 12 bases between. CDR1 and CDR2 from the germline V gene are MNHNY and SVGAGI (reference sequence). The CDR3 has 16 amino acids. This CDR3 is CASSYSRPTQANVLTF. In DNA, the CDR3 is TGTGCCAGCAGTTACTCGAGGCCAACCCAGGCCAACGTCCTGACTTTC.

The gene calls are TRBV19 and TRBJ2-7, with D perhaps matching TRBD1 (5 bases). This CDR3 is 16 amino acids long. Looked up from germline, CDR1 is LNHDA and CDR2 is SQIVND (reference sequence). V was pared by 3 bases and J by 4 bases, with 19 bases between. The CDR3, as DNA: TGTGCCAGTAGTATCGGTTTGGGGCAGGGTGCATACGAGCAGTACTTC. The encoded protein is CASSIGLGQGAYEQYF.

The rearrangement joins TRBV4-2 to TRBJ1-1; 7 nucleotides agree with TRBD1. Germline assignment: CDR1 LGHNA and CDR2 YNFKEQ. Trimming at V came to 0 bases and at J to 5 bases, leaving 6 bases not matched to a gene. CDR3 length equals 15 residues. CDR3 nucleotide sequence: TGTGCCAGCAGCCAAGAAATACAGGGGAGGACTGAAGCTTTCTTT. Protein product: CASSQEIQGRTEAFF.

This chain connects TRBV7-9 to TRBJ2-5; D is ambiguous. The germline gives CDR1 SEHNR, CDR2 FQNEAQ (reference sequence). The CDR3 runs to 12 residues. V lost 5 bases and J 7 bases, leaving 11 bases between the germline ends. The CDR3 sequence: CASSLALRTQYF. CDR3 in DNA: TGTGCCAGCAGCCTTGCTCTAAGGACCCAGTACTTC.

This chain uses TRBV11-3 with TRBJ2-3; TRBD2 is a possible D gene (6 bases). CDR3 length equals 13 residues. Trimming shortened V by 3 bases and J by 4 bases, and 8 bases separated the two germline ends. Per germline, CDR1 SGHNT and CDR2 YENEEA. The CDR3 protein is CASSLTRSDTQYF. The DNA for the CDR3 is TGTGCCAGCAGCTTGACTAGGTCAGATACGCAGTATTTT.

This clone appeared once. The CDR3 reads CASSRPSSGRPSSYNEQFF. DNA of the CDR3: TGTGCCAGCAGCCGACCCTCGAGCGGGAGACCTAGCTCCTACAATGAGCAGTTCTTC. This chain joins TRBV7-9 and TRBJ2-1, with 8 bases aligning to TRBD2. The CDR3 spans 19 residues. Germline V lookup: CDR1 SEHNR, CDR2 FQNEAQ (reference sequence). J lost 0 bases, V lost 5 bases, and 15 bases had no gene match.

The genes are TRBV5-1 and TRBJ1-2; D might be TRBD1 (6 bases). With 2 bases removed from V and 3 bases from J, the gap between germline ends came to 14 bases. This CDR3 has 15 residues. The germline CDR1 and CDR2 sequences are SGHRS and YFSETQ. DNA for the CDR3: TGCGCCAGCAGCTTTGGGGGGCGCGGCGACTATGGCTACACCTTC. Amino acid sequence: CASSFGGRGDYGYTF.

The chain combines TRBV7-2 with TRBJ2-7, with 10 bases matching TRBD2. CDR1 is SGHTA and CDR2 is FQGNSA in the germline V gene. The length of the CDR3 is 16 residues. V lost 3 bases to trimming and J lost 0 bases; unmatched junction nucleotides: 5. The chain's CDR3 is CASSLLAGESSYEQYF. The CDR3 DNA reads as TGTGCCAGCAGCTTGCTAGCGGGAGAGAGCTCCTACGAGCAGTACTTC.

The chain employs TRBV7-2 and TRBJ2-7; D gene ambiguous. The V end was cut by 4 bases, the J end by 3 bases, with 10 bases between. CDR3 length: 13 amino acids. Germline V gives CDR1 SGHTA, CDR2 FQGNSA. The CDR3 bases are TGTGCCAGCAGCTCTGACGTTGGCTACGAGCAGTACTTC. It codes for CASSSDVGYEQYF.